One sample yielded the 25 T cell receptor beta chains listed below, sequenced in a study of blood T cell repertoires in COVID-19. The data were produced by immunoSEQ multiplex PCR, yet TCRdb's version contains in-frame clones alone and is incomplete. The sample lists 300,000 to 400,000 clones, about 90% occurring once. Sequenced: peripheral blood. These receptors all come from a woman aged 45-65 years who had recovered from COVID-19.

The V call is TRBV9, the J call TRBJ1-1, with D perhaps TRBD1 (5 bases). The V gene lost 4 bases and the J gene lost 1 base, with 20 bases spanning the gap. The CDR3 contains 17 residues. Germline values: CDR1 SGDLS, CDR2 YYNGEE. The CDR3 protein is CASSSVGGEIENTEAFF. CDR3 nucleotide sequence: TGTGCCAGCAGCTCCGTAGGAGGGGAAATTGAGAACACTGAAGCTTTCTTT.

The chain uses TRBV6-5 and TRBJ1-2; D might be TRBD1 (6 bases). V lost 7 bases and J lost 4, with 13 bases in between. There are 13 residues in the CDR3. Germline CDR1 MNHEY, CDR2 SVGAGI. The CDR3 reads CASKTGPGYGYTF. The DNA of the CDR3 is TGTGCCAGCAAGACAGGACCCGGCTATGGCTACACCTTC.

The rearrangement uses TRBV9 and TRBJ1-4; the D gene is possibly TRBD1 (5 bases). The V gene's germline CDR1 is SGDLS and CDR2 YYNGEE. The CDR3 contains 14 residues. Trimming pared 4 bases from V and 6 bases from J, leaving 13 bases between. The CDR3 sequence: CASSTQGVDEKLFF. The CDR3 coding sequence is TGTGCCAGCAGCACGCAAGGGGTGGATGAAAAACTGTTTTTT.

The V gene is TRBV7-8, the J gene TRBJ2-2; 9 bases align to TRBD1. The CDR3 has 15 amino acids. V was pared by 5 bases and J by 7 bases, with 8 bases of the junction left unmatched. Germline V gives CDR1 SGHVS, CDR2 FQNEAQ. CDR3 residues: CASSNDRGFSGELFF. CDR3 nucleotides: TGTGCCAGCAGCAACGACAGGGGGTTCAGCGGGGAGCTGTTTTTT. The variable domain in full, with the rest retrieved from reference TRBV7-8 and TRBJ2-2, is GAGVSQSPRYKVAKRGQDVALRCDPISGHVSLFWYQQALGQGPEFLTYFQNEAQLDKSGLPSDRFFAERPEGSVSTLKIQRTQQEDSAVYLCASSNDRGFSGELFFGEGSRLTVL.

The gene calls are TRBV10-3 and TRBJ2-5; 9 bases fit TRBD1. V gave up 0 bases and J gave up 4 bases; unmatched junction bases: 6. Germline loops: CDR1 ENHRY, CDR2 SYGVKD. The CDR3 totals 16 residues. The CDR3 is CAISESGQGGAETQYF. The CDR3, as DNA: TGTGCCATCAGTGAGTCGGGACAGGGCGGTGCAGAGACCCAGTACTTC.

The chain joins TRBV7-3 to TRBJ2-1; D possibly corresponds to TRBD2 (6 bases). The CDR3 runs 13 residues. Between the trimmed V and J ends, which lost 5 bases and 7 bases, there was a span of 12 bases. Per the germline V gene, CDR1 is SGHTA and CDR2 is FQGTGA. CDR3 loop: CASSTGTWNEQFF. CDR3 nucleotide sequence: TGTGCCAGCAGCACCGGGACTTGGAATGAGCAGTTCTTC.

The rearrangement uses TRBV7-2 and TRBJ2-7, with 7 bases lining up with TRBD2. This CDR3 has 14 amino acids. Germline CDR1 and CDR2: SGHTA and FQGNSA. J lost 7 bases, V lost 1 base, and 7 bases had no gene match. CDR3 nucleotides: TGTGCCAGCAGCTTAGGGTCCGGGGGGAGGGAGCAGTACTTC. Translation gives CASSLGSGGREQYF.

The chain is built from TRBV5-6 and TRBJ2-3, with D unclear. V lost 7 bases to trimming and J lost 2 bases, with 14 bases between them. There are 14 residues in the CDR3. Per germline, CDR1 SGHDT and CDR2 YYEEEE. The CDR3 sequence: CASRPGPHTDTQYF. CDR3 DNA sequence: TGTGCCAGCCGACCGGGTCCCCACACAGATACGCAGTATTTT.

This clone occurred once. The chain recombines TRBV2 with TRBJ2-7; 10 nucleotides match TRBD2. Looked up from germline, CDR1 is SNHLY and CDR2 is FYNNEI. Trimming cost V 10 bases and J 7 bases; bases outside gene matches: 10. The CDR3 runs 13 residues. The CDR3 DNA reads TGTGCCATCCATCCAGCGGGAGGGCCAGAGCAGTACTTC. As protein: CAIHPAGGPEQYF.

The chain is built from TRBV19 and TRBJ1-4, with 7 bases that match TRBD1. This CDR3 contains 16 residues. CDR1 is LNHDA and CDR2 is SQIVND in the germline V gene (reference sequence). V gave up 3 bases and J gave up 9 bases; unmatched junction bases: 13. CDR3: CASSMGQYSSMKKLFF. The CDR3, as DNA: TGTGCCAGTAGTATGGGACAGTATTCTTCTATGAAAAAACTGTTTTTT.

This clone was counted only a few times. The V and J genes are TRBV4-1 and TRBJ2-7; tentatively, D is TRBD1 (6 bases). Trimming cost V 3 bases and J 2 bases, with 14 bases left between them. CDR1 is MGHRA and CDR2 is YSYEKL in the germline V gene. The CDR3 has 15 amino acids. This chain's CDR3 is CASSQGADRPYEQYF. CDR3 nucleotides: TGCGCCAGCAGCCAGGGGGCGGACAGACCCTACGAGCAGTACTTC.

The chain is built from TRBV28 and TRBJ2-3, with D maybe TRBD1 (5 bases). The CDR3 spans 14 residues. CDR1 and CDR2 from the germline V gene are MDHEN and SYDVKM. The germline V and J ends were trimmed by 3 bases and 1 base, with 8 bases remaining between them. The CDR3 reads CASSFRAGTDTQYF. CDR3 bases: TGTGCCAGCAGTTTCAGGGCTGGCACAGATACGCAGTATTTT. Full variable domain (remainder filled in from reference TRBV28 and TRBJ2-3): DVKVTQSSRYLVKRTGEKVFLECVQDMDHENMFWYRQDPGLGLRLIYFSYDVKMKEKGDIPEGYSVSREKKERFSLILESASTNQTSMYLCASSFRAGTDTQYFGPGTRLTVL.

The chain links TRBV19 to TRBJ2-5; 7 positions match TRBD1. Germline V CDR1 and CDR2: LNHDA, SQIVND (reference sequence). The V segment lost 5 bases and the J segment 4 bases; nucleotides outside the gene matches: 7. The CDR3 runs 14 residues. The CDR3, as DNA: TGTGCCAGTAGTCCAGACAGGGATCGAGAGACCCAGTACTTC. Protein sequence: CASSPDRDRETQYF.

The gene calls are TRBV14 and TRBJ1-5; no firm D call. CDR1 is SGHDN and CDR2 is FVKESK in the germline V gene. This CDR3 is 15 amino acids long. The V end lost 4 bases, the J end lost 0 bases, and 10 bases lay between the germline ends. As DNA, the CDR3 is TGTGCCAGCAGCCCGATACGGGTTAGCAATCAGCCCCAGCATTTT. Its translation is CASSPIRVSNQPQHF.

V is TRBV7-2 and J is TRBJ2-3; 8 bases are a match to TRBD1. Germline V lookup: CDR1 SGHTA, CDR2 FQGNSA. V lost 2 bases and J lost 1; bases outside the gene matches: 2. The CDR3 extends over 15 amino acids. The CDR3 spells CASSLWGQGTDTQYF. CDR3 DNA sequence: TGTGCCAGCAGCTTATGGGGACAGGGCACAGATACGCAGTATTTT.

The chain employs TRBV4-3 and TRBJ2-1; the D is unclear. V was cut by 0 bases and J by 11 bases, with 11 bases left in between. Germline-derived CDR1 and CDR2 are LGHNA and YSLEER. This CDR3 has 13 amino acids. The DNA of the CDR3 is TGCGCCAGCAGCCAAGATCGGGTAAACCAGCAGTTCTTC. It is translated as CASSQDRVNQQFF.

The chain links TRBV5-4 to TRBJ2-1, with 7 bases lining up with TRBD2. CDR3 length: 17 amino acids. Germline CDR1 SGHNT, CDR2 YYREEE (reference sequence). J lost 0 bases, V lost 4 bases, and 10 bases had no gene match. The CDR3 spells CASSRVAGRSSYNEQFF. The DNA for the CDR3 is TGTGCCAGCAGCCGTGTAGCGGGCCGGAGCTCCTACAATGAGCAGTTCTTC.

V and J are TRBV28 and TRBJ2-1; TRBD1 matches 9 bases. The CDR3 length is 15 residues. The V and J ends lost 6 bases and 4 bases, in that order; junction bases with no gene match: 7. From germline, CDR1 is MDHEN and CDR2 SYDVKM. The CDR3 sequence is CASSPTGGGYNEQFF. The CDR3, as DNA: TGTGCCAGCAGCCCGACAGGGGGGGGATACAATGAGCAGTTCTTC.

The chain recombines TRBV11-3 with TRBJ2-1, with 10 bases identical to TRBD2. The CDR3 spans 14 residues. The V and J ends lost 5 bases and 6 bases, in that order; junction bases with no gene match: 4. Looked up from germline, CDR1 is SGHNT and CDR2 is YENEEA. For the CDR3, the DNA is TGTGCCAGCAGCCGTCGGACTAGCGGCAATGAGCAGTTCTTC. It codes for CASSRRTSGNEQFF.

The chain recombines TRBV5-6 with TRBJ2-3; 7 nucleotides match TRBD1. This CDR3 spans 15 amino acids. Germline trimming cut 1 base from V and 3 bases from J; bases unmatched to any gene: 5. Germline CDR1 is SGHDT and CDR2 is YYEEEE. In DNA form, the CDR3 reads TGTGCCAGCAGCTTGACAGGGGTTGGAACAGATACGCAGTATTTT. Its translation is CASSLTGVGTDTQYF.

This chain connects TRBV6-4 to TRBJ1-5, with D uncertain. This CDR3 has 14 amino acids. Germline CDR1 is MRHNA and CDR2 is SNTAGT. V lost 5 bases, J lost 0 bases, and 8 bases lay in between. The CDR3 DNA reads as TGTGCCAGCAGTATGGAGTATAGCAATCAGCCCCAGCATTTT. This sequence encodes CASSMEYSNQPQHF.

This clone was found once. The chain is built from TRBV30 and TRBJ1-4; D might be TRBD1 (6 bases). V was shortened by 5 bases and J by 6 bases, with 16 bases between the two germline ends. The CDR3 totals 14 residues. CDR1 is GTSNPN and CDR2 is SVGIG in the germline V gene (reference sequence). CDR3 DNA: TGTGCCTGGTCCCTTGGGGGCAGTCATGAAAAACTGTTTTTT. Amino acids: CAWSLGGSHEKLFF. Full variable domain (rest looked up from reference TRBV30 and TRBJ1-4): SQTIHQWPATLVQPVGSPLSLECTVEGTSNPNLYWYRQAAGRGLQLLFYSVGIGQISSEVPQNLSASRPQDRQFILSSKKLLLSDSGFYLCAWSLGGSHEKLFFGSGTQLSVL.

J is TRBJ1-5 and V is TRBV30, with TRBD1 as a possible D gene (6 bases). V shed 1 base and J shed 5 bases, with 12 bases lying between them. Germline V gene sequence: CDR1 GTSNPN, CDR2 SVGIG (reference sequence). CDR3 size: 14 residues. The DNA of the CDR3 is TGTGCCTGGAGTGGGACAGCGATCGATCAGCCCCAGCATTTT. Translated, it gives CAWSGTAIDQPQHF.

The chain carries TRBV6-5 and TRBJ2-7; 9 positions match TRBD1. Trimming cost V 7 bases and J 2 bases; bases outside gene matches: 6. This CDR3 spans 14 amino acids. Per germline, CDR1 MNHEY and CDR2 SVGAGI. DNA for the CDR3: TGTGCCAGCAAACAACAGGGGGCTGCCTACGAGCAGTACTTC. Translating it yields CASKQQGAAYEQYF.

The chain employs TRBV6-2 or TRBV6-3 and TRBJ2-7, with D perhaps TRBD2 (7 bases). CDR1 is MNHEY, CDR2 SVGEGT, per germline. The CDR3 is made up of 17 amino acids. V was pared by 2 bases and J by 5 bases, with 22 bases between. The CDR3 sequence: CASSYEYSRGLRDEQYF. The CDR3 nucleotides read TGTGCCAGCAGTTACGAGTACTCGCGGGGGCTCAGGGACGAGCAGTACTTC.